This T cell receptor beta chain emerged from a study of OX40 agonist ivuxolimab in advanced cancers. Findings and limits, study-wide: On average, CD8+ T cells showed a greater number of expanded clones than CD4+.

The CDR3 extends over 13 amino acids. V was pared by 6 bases and J by 7 bases, with 11 bases between. Germline V lookup: CDR1 SGHRS, CDR2 YFSETQ. This clone came up a few times. The antigen remains unidentified. Distinct nucleotide sequences in the sample also encode this CDR3. The assay was immunoSEQ multiplex PCR, and TCRdb's table has in-frame clones only and misses some. The table has fewer than 35,000 clones, around 81% seen once. The source is an adult with an advanced solid tumor such as melanoma, head and neck, liver or kidney cancer. This specimen consisted of CD4+ or CD8+ T cells sorted from blood, obtained in a trial of the OX40 agonist ivuxolimab. The V call is TRBV5-1, the J call TRBJ1-6, with TRBD1 as a possible D gene (5 bases). CDR3 loop: CASNDGGNSPLHF. The DNA of the CDR3 is TGCGCCAGCAATGACGGGGGGAATTCACCCCTCCACTTT.